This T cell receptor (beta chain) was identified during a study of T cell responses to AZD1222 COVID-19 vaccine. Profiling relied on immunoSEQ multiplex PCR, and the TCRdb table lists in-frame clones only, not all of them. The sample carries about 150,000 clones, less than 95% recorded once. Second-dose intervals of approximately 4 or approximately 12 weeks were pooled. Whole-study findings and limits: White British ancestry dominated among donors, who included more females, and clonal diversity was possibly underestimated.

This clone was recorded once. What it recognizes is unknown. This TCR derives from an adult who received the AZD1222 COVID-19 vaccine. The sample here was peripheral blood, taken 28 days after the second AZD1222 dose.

The CDR3 loop is CASSSSGTSGSYEQYF. Written as DNA, the CDR3 is TGTGCCAGCAGTTCCTCCGGGACTAGCGGATCCTACGAGCAGTACTTC. The genes are TRBV6-5 and TRBJ2-7; 11 bases map to TRBD2. The CDR3 sequence is 16 residues long. V trimming: 4 bases; J trimming: 1 base; junction bases outside the gene matches: 6. Germline V gene data show CDR1 as MNHEY and CDR2 as SVGAGI.